The 28 T cell receptor beta chains reported below all come from one sample, sequenced in a study of T cells after yellow fever vaccination. TCRdb called the 5' RACE reads again in MiXCR, with one record for every CDR3 protein. The data show about 330,000 distinct CDR3 sequences, roughly 4.3% seen once. Sequencing was performed on PBMCs, taken 5 days after the yellow fever booster vaccination. These receptors originate from a man between 18 and 29 years old who received the YFV17D yellow fever vaccine.

DNA for the CDR3: TGCAGTGCGTTAAAGCAGGTGGGGACAGATACGCAGTATTTT. It translates to CSALKQVGTDTQYF. The rearrangement joins TRBV20-1 to TRBJ2-3; D gene uncertain. Germline lookup yields CDR1 DFQATT and CDR2 SNEGSKA (reference sequence). V was trimmed by 6 bases and J by 3 bases, leaving 16 bases between them. The CDR3 consists of 14 residues.

The table lists this clonotype with a few counts. This chain links TRBV7-9 with TRBJ2-1, with 9 nucleotides matching TRBD1. The CDR3 spans 15 residues. V lost 4 bases and J lost 5; bases outside the gene matches: 6. Germline CDR1 is SEHNR and CDR2 is FQNEAQ (reference sequence). CDR3: CASSSQDRGNNEQFF. In DNA, the CDR3 is TGTGCCAGCAGCTCCCAAGACAGGGGGAACAATGAGCAGTTCTTC.

The CDR3 spells CASSPGGDRVETQYF. The CDR3 nucleotides read TGTGCCAGCTCACCAGGGGGCGACAGGGTAGAGACCCAGTACTTC. The V call is TRBV18, the J call TRBJ2-5, with 7 bases aligning to TRBD1. CDR3 length equals 15 residues. V trimming: 2 bases; J trimming: 4 bases; junction bases outside the gene matches: 7. Germline assignment: CDR1 KGHSH and CDR2 LQKENI.

This clonotype was detected many times. The chain combines TRBV7-9 with TRBJ2-7; D remains ambiguous. V shed 3 bases and J shed 9 bases, with 9 bases lying between them. This CDR3 has 11 residues. Germline values: CDR1 SEHNR, CDR2 FQNEAQ (reference sequence). The CDR3 bases are TGTGCCAGCAGCTTGACGGGCCGGCAGTACTTC. The encoded protein is CASSLTGRQYF.

This clonotype was seen a handful of times. The rearrangement uses TRBV20-1 and TRBJ2-3, with D tentatively TRBD1 (5 bases). Germline loops: CDR1 DFQATT, CDR2 SNEGSKA (reference sequence). The V end was cut by 2 bases, the J end by 4 bases, with 13 bases between. The CDR3 is 14 residues long. The CDR3 coding sequence is TGCAGTGCTAGAAAGACAGCCGGCGCAGATACGCAGTATTTT. Translation: CSARKTAGADTQYF.

This clonotype was recorded many times. The V and J genes are TRBV7-3 and TRBJ2-3, with 8 nucleotides matching TRBD2. CDR1 and CDR2 (germline): SGHTA, FQGTGA. V was clipped by 5 bases and J by 2 bases; unmatched bases: 9. The CDR3 has 16 residues. The CDR3 is CASSPRGGSNTDTQYF. The CDR3, as DNA: TGTGCCAGCAGCCCCCGGGGGGGCTCCAACACAGATACGCAGTATTTT. The whole variable domain, remainder taken from reference TRBV7-3 and TRBJ2-3, is GAGVSQTPSNKVTEKGKYVELRCDPISGHTALYWYRQSLGQGPEFLIYFQGTGAADDSGLPNDRFFAVRPEGSVSTLKIQRTERGDSAVYLCASSPRGGSNTDTQYFGPGTRLTVL.

The chain uses TRBV6-1 and TRBJ1-2; D is uncertain. The CDR3 length is 14 residues. V was cut by 6 bases and J by 8 bases, with 19 bases left in between. Germline CDR1 MNHNS, CDR2 SASEGT. CDR3 nucleotide sequence: TGTGCCAGCAGATCCCTGGGCCCCCTCCGGGGCTACACCTTC. Residues: CASRSLGPLRGYTF.

V gene TRBV7-9 combines with J gene TRBJ2-3; tentatively, D is TRBD2 (5 bases). Germline CDR1 is SEHNR and CDR2 is FQNEAQ (reference sequence). The CDR3 covers 15 residues. V gave up 5 bases and J gave up 0 bases, with 12 bases separating them. This CDR3 is CASSPRVGSTDTQYF. In nucleotides, the CDR3 is TGTGCCAGCAGCCCGAGGGTCGGGAGCACAGATACGCAGTATTTT.

This clonotype was seen more than once but under ten times. V is TRBV4-2 and J is TRBJ2-5, with 10 bases identical to TRBD2. The ends lost 3 bases at V and 5 bases at J; junction bases unmatched: 15. The CDR3 extends over 18 amino acids. Germline V gene data show CDR1 as LGHNA and CDR2 as YNFKEQ. This chain's CDR3 is CASSQSRSGGARAETQYF. CDR3 nucleotides: TGTGCCAGCAGCCAGTCAAGAAGCGGGGGGGCCCGGGCGGAGACCCAGTACTTC.

This clonotype was recorded many times. This sequence joins TRBV20-1 and TRBJ1-1; 7 nucleotides match TRBD1. This CDR3 comprises 13 residues. Trimming removed 0 bases from V and 3 bases from J; junction bases left unmatched: 1. CDR1 is DFQATT and CDR2 is SNEGSKA in the germline V gene (reference sequence). The CDR3 bases are TGCAGTGCTAGAGAGCAGGGGGACACTGAAGCTTTCTTT. Amino acid sequence: CSAREQGDTEAFF.

This clonotype was seen ten or more times. The rearrangement uses TRBV5-1 and TRBJ2-3; 9 nucleotides agree with TRBD2. The CDR3 has 15 amino acids. Germline lookup yields CDR1 SGHRS and CDR2 YFSETQ. Losses at the gene ends were 2 bases for V and 6 bases for J; bases not matched to a gene: 7. The CDR3 sequence is CASSFIAGARDTQYF. Here the CDR3 DNA reads TGCGCCAGCAGCTTTATAGCGGGGGCCCGGGATACGCAGTATTTT.

This clonotype was seen many times. The gene calls are TRBV18 and TRBJ2-2, with unresolved D. Looked up from germline, CDR1 is KGHSH and CDR2 is LQKENI. The CDR3 is 15 residues long. The ends were cut back, 6 bases at V and 0 bases at J, with 11 bases in the middle. The CDR3 sequence is CASSPTSTNTGELFF. CDR3 bases: TGTGCCAGCTCCCCAACCTCTACGAACACCGGGGAGCTGTTTTTT.

This clonotype was seen repeatedly, ten times or more. CDR3 region: CASSLAGRYEQYV. In DNA form, the CDR3 reads TGTGCCAGCAGCTTAGCTGGCAGGTACGAGCAGTACGTC. The J gene is TRBJ2-7, the V gene TRBV11-2; D gene uncertain. Trimming removed 1 base at V and 4 bases at J, with 8 bases between. The V gene's germline CDR1 is SGHAT and CDR2 FQNNGV. The CDR3 is made up of 13 amino acids.

This clonotype was detected only a few times. The rearrangement links TRBV6-2 or TRBV6-3 to TRBJ2-1; the D is unclear. The CDR3 extends over 11 amino acids. The germline gives CDR1 MNHEY, CDR2 SVGEGT. V lost 0 bases and J 13 bases, leaving 7 bases between the germline ends. CDR3 nucleotide sequence: TGTGCCAGCAGTTACTCGACCTTCCAGTTCTTC. Translation: CASSYSTFQFF.

This clonotype occurred many times. The chain joins TRBV20-1 to TRBJ1-1; no definite D call. Germline V gene lookup returns CDR1 DFQATT and CDR2 SNEGSKA (reference sequence). The CDR3 has 13 residues. Trimming took 3 bases from V and 11 from J, leaving 19 bases between them. CDR3 nucleotide sequence: TGCAGTGCTAGTCGTCCAGACCAGACGTCGGCTTTCTTT. Encoded protein: CSASRPDQTSAFF.

The chain is built from TRBV29-1 and TRBJ2-1; D remains ambiguous. V was shortened by 5 bases and J by 9 bases, with 14 bases between the two germline ends. Per germline, CDR1 SQVTM and CDR2 ANQGSEA. The CDR3 runs 12 residues. The chain's CDR3 is CSVRFIGREQFF. The CDR3, as DNA: TGCAGCGTTCGGTTCATTGGGCGTGAGCAGTTCTTC.

This clonotype came up a few times. J is TRBJ1-1 and V is TRBV6-5; unclear D gene. CDR3 length equals 16 residues. V lost 8 bases, J lost 2 bases, and 21 bases lay in between. Germline V gives CDR1 MNHEY, CDR2 SVGAGI. CDR3 bases: TGTGCCAGCTCGGAGGGAGCACTAGATTACAACACTGAAGCTTTCTTT. It codes for CASSEGALDYNTEAFF.

This clonotype was counted only a few times. The chain carries TRBV29-1 and TRBJ1-1, with 7 bases aligning to TRBD1. In germline, CDR1 is SQVTM, CDR2 ANQGSEA. Trimming at V came to 5 bases and at J to 6 bases, leaving 9 bases not matched to a gene. The CDR3 sequence is 13 residues long. CDR3 DNA: TGCAGCGTTAAGGTAGGGGGCTCGGCTGAAGCTTTCTTT. As protein: CSVKVGGSAEAFF.

This clonotype was recorded many times. The chain recombines TRBV7-2 with TRBJ2-3; D unresolved. The CDR3 runs 14 residues. Deletions cut 0 bases from V and 6 bases from J, with 10 bases between. Germline V lookup: CDR1 SGHTA, CDR2 FQGNSA. DNA for the CDR3: TGTGCCAGCAGCTTAGCTCTCGCGTCGGATACGCAGTATTTT. This sequence encodes CASSLALASDTQYF.

The chain combines TRBV6-6 with TRBJ2-1; 8 bases agree with TRBD2. Germline CDR1 is MNHNY and CDR2 is SVGAGI (reference sequence). The CDR3 is 18 amino acids. Trimming removed 3 bases from V and 4 bases from J; junction bases left unmatched: 14. This chain's CDR3 is CASSYPLRAGGRYNEQFF. The CDR3 coding sequence is TGTGCCAGCAGTTATCCGCTAAGGGCGGGGGGCCGATACAATGAGCAGTTCTTC.

In this sample, this clonotype turned up many times. This chain uses TRBV6-4 with TRBJ2-3, with 7 bases identical to TRBD2. V shed 2 bases and J 2 bases; nucleotides not matched to a gene: 4. CDR1 is MRHNA, CDR2 SNTAGT, per germline. The CDR3 length is 15 residues. The CDR3: CASSDGGGTTDTQYF. DNA of the CDR3: TGTGCCAGCAGTGACGGGGGGGGGACCACAGATACGCAGTATTTT.

This clonotype came up a few times. V gene TRBV27 combines with J gene TRBJ1-1; no clear D gene. V lost 1 base to trimming and J lost 1 base, with 7 bases between them. The CDR3 is made up of 14 amino acids. Germline CDR1 reads MNHEY; CDR2 reads SMNVEV (reference sequence). CDR3 DNA sequence: TGTGCCAGCAGTTTATGGGGTACGAACACTGAAGCTTTCTTT. This sequence encodes CASSLWGTNTEAFF.

This clonotype was observed many times. A junction end diverges from the germline sequence, so it may reflect a read error. V and J are TRBV10-2 and TRBJ2-2; no clear D. The CDR3 has 14 amino acids. Germline V CDR1 and CDR2: WSHSY, SAAADI. The CDR3 region has the DNA TGTGCCAGCAGCGAATCAGGGAACACCGGGGAGCTGTTTTTT. Translation gives CASSESGNTGELFF.

The chain carries TRBV3-1 and TRBJ2-7, with D maybe TRBD2 (6 bases). CDR3 length: 16 amino acids. Germline V lookup: CDR1 LGHDT, CDR2 YNNKEL (reference sequence). The V end was cut by 0 bases, the J end by 2 bases, with 14 bases between. The CDR3 DNA reads as TGTGCCAGCAGCCAAGATTTCGGGGGAAGTCCCTACGAGCAGTACTTC. Protein product: CASSQDFGGSPYEQYF.

The rearrangement uses TRBV9 and TRBJ2-1; weak D call: TRBD2 (5 bases). The V gene's germline CDR1 is SGDLS and CDR2 YYNGEE. This CDR3 is built from 17 residues. V shed 4 bases and J shed 2 bases, with 19 bases lying between them. CDR3 sequence (DNA): TGTGCCAGCAGCCCGCGAGGTGGAGGCATACCCTACAATGAGCAGTTCTTC. Its protein product is CASSPRGGGIPYNEQFF.

This clonotype was seen a few times. The chain has TRBV7-2 and TRBJ2-2; D might be TRBD1 (5 bases). CDR3 size: 15 residues. V was clipped by 2 bases and J by 3 bases, with 10 bases between them. In germline, CDR1 is SGHTA, CDR2 FQGNSA. The DNA of the CDR3 is TGTGCCAGCAGCTTACGACAGAGAGACACCGGGGAGCTGTTTTTT. The encoded protein is CASSLRQRDTGELFF.

This clonotype was picked up many times. The chain joins TRBV6-2 or TRBV6-3 to TRBJ1-5; D gene uncertain. Germline V gene data show CDR1 as MNHEY and CDR2 as SVGEGT. The germline V and J ends were trimmed by 6 bases and 1 base, with 7 bases remaining between them. The CDR3 contains 13 residues. As DNA, the CDR3 is TGTGCCAGCAGGGACCAGAGCAATCAGCCCCAGCATTTT. It yields the protein CASRDQSNQPQHF.

The rearrangement links TRBV29-1 to TRBJ1-2, with 8 bases lining up with TRBD1. The CDR3 has 17 amino acids. Germline V gene sequence: CDR1 SQVTM, CDR2 ANQGSEA. V shed 5 bases and J 2 bases; nucleotides not matched to a gene: 16. CDR3 region: CSVLPGGNDRGNYGYTF. In DNA, the CDR3 is TGCAGCGTTCTCCCCGGAGGGAACGACAGGGGCAACTATGGCTACACCTTC.